This T cell receptor beta chain was sequenced during a study of shared clonotypes between healthy human individuals. Broader study findings: Clonotypes shared by all four donors outscored non-shared clonotypes in generation probability. Memory subsets had estimated richness that was generally smaller than that of naive subsets. With few donors, the genetic and exposure-history diversity represented was limited.

Naive CD8 populations comprised CD45RO-negative cells positively selected for CCR7, excluding terminally differentiated effector memory CD45RA+ cells. In the case of this clone: Its antigen is undetermined.

TCRdb's table, derived via immunoSEQ multiplex PCR, lists solely in-frame clones and lacks some. The sample lists hundreds of thousands of clones, about 96% occurring once. Germline loops: CDR1 SGHNT, CDR2 YENEEA. Between the trimmed V and J ends, which lost 0 bases and 4 bases, there was a span of 16 bases. The CDR3 contains 17 residues. This TCR came from a woman aged 25 to 39 in good health. The chain is built from TRBV11-3 and TRBJ2-1; D might be TRBD2 (5 bases). Sequencing was done on a sample of naive CD8+ T cells sorted from blood. CDR3 in amino acids: CASSLDPYKSGYNEQFF. For the CDR3, the DNA is TGTGCCAGCAGCTTAGATCCGTATAAGTCGGGGTACAATGAGCAGTTCTTC. The full variable domain, in which reference TRBV11-3 and TRBJ2-1 provide the parts outside the CDR3, is EAGVVQSPRYKIIEKKQPVAFWCNPISGHNTLYWYLQNLGQGPELLIRYENEEAVDDSQLPKDRFSAERLKGVDSTLKIQPAELGDSAVYLCASSLDPYKSGYNEQFFGPGTRLTVL.